This entry lists 11 T cell receptor beta chains sequenced from one sample in a study of blood T cell repertoires in COVID-19. Sequencing was performed with immunoSEQ multiplex PCR; in TCRdb, only in-frame clones are kept and a portion is missing. The sample consists of tens of thousands of clones, about 74% of them appearing once. The specimen sequenced was peripheral blood. These receptor sequences come from a human donor in a cohort sampled during active COVID-19.

The rearrangement links TRBV30 to TRBJ2-1; TRBD2 aligns across 10 bases. Germline V lookup: CDR1 GTSNPN, CDR2 SVGIG (reference sequence). V was pared by 0 bases and J by 5 bases, with 1 base of the junction left unmatched. The CDR3 has 14 residues. The CDR3 reads CAWSVSGGNNEQFF. CDR3 sequence (DNA): TGTGCCTGGAGTGTTAGCGGGGGGAACAATGAGCAGTTCTTC.

V gene TRBV11-2 combines with J gene TRBJ1-6; perhaps TRBD1 as D (5 bases). The V end lost 5 bases, the J end lost 7 bases, and 12 bases lay between the germline ends. Germline lookup yields CDR1 SGHAT and CDR2 FQNNGV. The CDR3 totals 14 residues. CDR3: CASSLTGDNSPLHF. CDR3 DNA sequence: TGTGCCAGCAGCCTGACGGGGGACAATTCACCCCTCCACTTT.

The chain couples TRBV28 to TRBJ2-1, with 9 bases matching TRBD1. The CDR3 sequence is 15 residues long. Losses at the gene ends were 3 bases for V and 7 bases for J; bases not matched to a gene: 7. Germline V gene sequence: CDR1 MDHEN, CDR2 SYDVKM. CDR3 coding DNA: TGTGCCAGCAGTTTGAGACAGGGGGGAAGGAATGAGCAGTTCTTC. Protein sequence: CASSLRQGGRNEQFF.

The J gene is TRBJ1-4, the V gene TRBV6-6, with D possibly being TRBD1 (5 bases). The CDR3 runs to 15 residues. V lost 5 bases and J lost 7, with 17 bases in between. Germline values: CDR1 MNHNY, CDR2 SVGAGI (reference sequence). The CDR3 protein is CASSNTGVPAEKLFF. The DNA of the CDR3 is TGTGCCAGCAGTAACACAGGTGTACCGGCTGAAAAACTGTTTTTT.

This rearrangement joins TRBV6-1 to TRBJ2-5, with D hard to call. The CDR3 runs to 13 residues. CDR1 is MNHNS and CDR2 is SASEGT in the germline V gene. Deletions cut 1 base from V and 3 bases from J, with 6 bases between. The CDR3 region has the DNA TGTGCCAGCAGTGAAGGTCAGAAAGAGACCCAGTACTTC. This codes for CASSEGQKETQYF.

The gene calls are TRBV29-1 and TRBJ1-1, with D perhaps TRBD1 (6 bases). Germline CDR1 is SQVTM and CDR2 is ANQGSEA. The CDR3 has 14 residues. Trimming stripped 2 bases from V and 4 bases from J, with 14 bases between. CDR3 nucleotides: TGCAGCGTTGAATTGGGGGGGCAGGGCACTGAAGCTTTCTTT. This gives the protein CSVELGGQGTEAFF. Full variable domain (rest looked up from reference TRBV29-1 and TRBJ1-1): SAVISQKPSRDICQRGTSLTIQCQVDSQVTMMFWYRQQPGQSLTLIATANQGSEATYESGFVIDKFPISRPNLTFSTLTVSNMSPEDSSIYLCSVELGGQGTEAFFGQGTRLTVV.

Only a few counts were recorded for this clone. The rearrangement joins TRBV28 to TRBJ2-1; TRBD2 is a possible D gene (5 bases). CDR3 length equals 13 residues. CDR1 MDHEN and CDR2 SYDVKM come from the germline V gene. V was shortened by 10 bases and J by 6 bases, with 16 bases between the two germline ends. The CDR3 loop is CATSGPLSNEQFF. CDR3 nucleotides: TGTGCCACAAGCGGACCCCTCTCCAATGAGCAGTTCTTC.

This sequence joins TRBV28 and TRBJ2-7; D is possibly TRBD2 (5 bases). From germline, CDR1 is MDHEN and CDR2 SYDVKM. V dropped 5 bases and J dropped 4 bases, with 15 bases sitting between them. The CDR3 spans 14 residues. CDR3 in amino acids: CASSSPGLGYEQYF. As DNA, the CDR3 is TGTGCCAGCAGTAGTCCCGGACTGGGATACGAGCAGTACTTC.

The J gene is TRBJ2-7, the V gene TRBV27, with a weak D call TRBD2 (5 bases). V shed 6 bases and J shed 0 bases, with 15 bases lying between them. Germline V gene data show CDR1 as MNHEY and CDR2 as SMNVEV (reference sequence). This CDR3 spans 15 amino acids. This chain's CDR3 is CASSPTGLSSYEQYF. Here the CDR3 DNA reads TGTGCCAGCAGCCCAACTGGACTTAGCTCCTACGAGCAGTACTTC.

The chain combines TRBV5-1 with TRBJ2-1; 10 nucleotides line up with TRBD1. Germline CDR1 is SGHRS and CDR2 is YFSETQ. The CDR3 length is 14 residues. V gave up 4 bases and J gave up 6 bases; unmatched junction bases: 4. The CDR3 spells CASSPGQGRNEQFF. The CDR3, as DNA: TGCGCCAGCAGCCCGGGACAGGGGCGCAATGAGCAGTTCTTC.

Here the CDR3 reads CSVPGGSYNEQFF. The CDR3 DNA follows: TGCAGCGTCCCAGGGGGTTCCTACAATGAGCAGTTCTTC. V usage is TRBV29-1 and J usage is TRBJ2-1; TRBD1 matches at 7 bases. Germline-derived CDR1 and CDR2 are SQVTM and ANQGSEA. Trimming cost V 6 bases and J 1 base; bases outside gene matches: 3. This CDR3 has 13 amino acids.